These T cell receptor beta chains were read from a single sample in a study of blood T cell repertoires in COVID-19. Profiled with immunoSEQ multiplex PCR; TCRdb holds only in-frame clones, not every one. The sample yields over 200,000 clones, about 88% seen once. Sequenced: peripheral blood. The origin of the receptors is a man aged 40-49 years with active or convalescent COVID-19. Each CDR3 is given with its conserved first and last residue. Each record gives: D gene, V gene, J gene, clone size, CDR3 DNA, CDR3 protein. A D gene is named only where the DNA matches it firmly. Clone size appears in some rows only: once, few, many, or a class for an expanded clone.

-	TRBV6-4	TRBJ1-1	-	TGTGCCAGCAGCTTACAGGTGAACACTGAAGCTTTCTTT	CASSLQVNTEAFF
-	TRBV5-4	TRBJ1-1	-	TGTGCCAGCAGCCCGCGGACAGCTCCGAACACTGAAGCTTTCTTT	CASSPRTAPNTEAFF
-	TRBV30	TRBJ1-3	-	TGTGCCTGGAGTATAATAAACACCATATATTTT	CAWSIINTIYF
-	TRBV28	TRBJ2-5	-	TGTGCCAGCACACCCAGGGCAGTGGGGCAAGAGACCCAGTACTTC	CASTPRAVGQETQYF
-	TRBV27	TRBJ2-7	once	TGTGCCAGCAGCCCGACGAGTCAGGGGCCATACGAGCAGTACTTC	CASSPTSQGPYEQYF
TRBD1	TRBV29-1	TRBJ1-2	-	TGCAGCGTTAAGAGACAGGGGGCGAACTATGGCTACACCTTC	CSVKRQGANYGYTF
TRBD1	TRBV6-4	TRBJ2-6	-	TGTGCCAGCAACAGGGACAGCTCTGGGGCCAACGTCCTGACTTTC	CASNRDSSGANVLTF
-	TRBV12-5	TRBJ2-1	-	TGTGCTAGTGGCCACCCGCAGGGGGGCTCTGGGAATGAGCAGTTCTTC	CASGHPQGGSGNEQFF
-	TRBV5-1	TRBJ1-3	-	TGCGCCAGCAGCTTGGATGGACTCTCTGGAAACACCATATATTTT	CASSLDGLSGNTIYF
-	TRBV5-1	TRBJ1-1	-	TGCGCCAGCAGCTTGGACCACGCGGGAATGAACACTGAAGCTTTCTTT	CASSLDHAGMNTEAFF
-	TRBV6-1	TRBJ1-6	-	TGTGCCAGCAGTGAAAACCGGGACTTTTCACCCCTCCACTTT	CASSENRDFSPLHF
TRBD1	TRBV2	TRBJ1-2	-	TGTGCCAGCAGTGGCGCGGACAGGGGGCAGGGCTACACCTTC	CASSGADRGQGYTF
-	TRBV11-2	TRBJ1-1	-	TGTGCCAGCAGCCAAGGATGGGCCACTGAAGCTTTCTTT	CASSQGWATEAFF
TRBD1	TRBV6-6	TRBJ2-7	once	TGTGCCAGCAGTTACCGTCAGGACAGGGGGCCCTACGAGCAGTACTTC	CASSYRQDRGPYEQYF
-	TRBV18	TRBJ1-4	-	TGTGCCAGCTCACCACCGGGACACGGGAATGAAAAACTGTTTTTT	CASSPPGHGNEKLFF
TRBD1	TRBV5-5	TRBJ1-1	-	TGTGCCAGCAACGACTATAGAAAACAGGGGACATCGGACACTGAAGCTTTCTTT	CASNDYRKQGTSDTEAFF
-	TRBV30	TRBJ1-1	once	TGTGCCTGGAGTGTGCGCAGGACTGAAGCTTTCTTT	CAWSVRRTEAFF
-	TRBV19	TRBJ2-3	-	TGTGCCAGTAGCCATAGCCTCCCAGATACGCAGTATTTT	CASSHSLPDTQYF
-	TRBV6-2/TRBV6-3	TRBJ2-4	-	TGTGCCAGCAGTTATGGGACACTCGCTAGACTAGCCAAAAACATTCAGTACTTC	CASSYGTLARLAKNIQYF
-	TRBV6-4	TRBJ2-1	-	TGTGCCAGCAGAACAAGCAAAAGCCAAGGGGAGGTGTGCGACAATGAGCAGTTCTTC	CASRTSKSQGEVCDNEQFF
-	TRBV9	TRBJ2-3	few	TGTGCCAGCAGCGTAGATTTCAGTTCTAGCACAGATACGCAGTATTTT	CASSVDFSSSTDTQYF
-	TRBV6-1	TRBJ1-5	-	TGTGCCAGCAGTGAAAAGAGATGGACAGACAATCAGCCCCAGCATTTT	CASSEKRWTDNQPQHF
TRBD2	TRBV11-2	TRBJ2-7	once	TGTGCCAGCAGCTTTGGACTAGCGGGGGAATACGAGCAGTACTTC	CASSFGLAGEYEQYF
-	TRBV27	TRBJ2-7	-	TGTGCCAGCAGTTTCGGTCTGTCCTCCTACGAGCAGTACTTC	CASSFGLSSYEQYF
TRBD1	TRBV5-6	TRBJ1-4	-	TGTGCCAGCAGCGTTCGGGACAGGGGCGGTGATGAAAAACTGTTTTTT	CASSVRDRGGDEKLFF
TRBD2	TRBV7-9	TRBJ2-5	-	TGTGCCAGCAGCCCGACGACTAGCGAGAGGTGGGAGACCCAGTACTTC	CASSPTTSERWETQYF
-	TRBV9	TRBJ1-4	-	TGTGCCAGCAGCGCCCCAGGGAGGGGTAGTGAAAAACTGTTTTTT	CASSAPGRGSEKLFF
TRBD2	TRBV3-1/TRBV3-2	TRBJ2-3	-	TGTGCCAGCAGCCCTCGACTAGCGGGGAGCACAGATACGCAGTATTTT	CASSPRLAGSTDTQYF
-	TRBV27	TRBJ1-5	-	TGTGCCAGCAGTCTAACGGGGGGCATGGGGAGCAATCAGCCCCAGCATTTT	CASSLTGGMGSNQPQHF
-	TRBV27	TRBJ2-6	-	TGTGCCAGCAGTTTCGGTCCGAGGCCCTCTGGGGCCAACGTCCTGACTTTC	CASSFGPRPSGANVLTF
-	TRBV28	TRBJ2-2	few	TGTGCCAGCAGTGGCGGGACAGCATCCACCGGGGAGCTGTTTTTT	CASSGGTASTGELFF
-	TRBV25-1	TRBJ2-7	-	TGTGCCAGCAGTGAAGGAGGCGTTATTGGACCCGAGCAGTACTTC	CASSEGGVIGPEQYF
-	TRBV27	TRBJ1-4	-	TGTGCCAGCAGTTTTGTGGAGGGAGGGAATGAAAAACTGTTTTTT	CASSFVEGGNEKLFF
-	TRBV14	TRBJ1-6	-	TGTGCCAGCAGCCAAGATCTGCAGGGGTACCTCCACTTT	CASSQDLQGYLHF
TRBD2	TRBV27	TRBJ2-1	few	TGTGCCAGCGGGTGGGGACTAGCTGGGTATGGCTCCTACAATGAGCAGTTCTTC	CASGWGLAGYGSYNEQFF
TRBD1	TRBV11-3	TRBJ2-1	-	TGTGCCAGCAGCCTAGGACAGGGCCCTAAGTTCTTC	CASSLGQGPKFF
TRBD2	TRBV5-1	TRBJ2-7	-	TGCGCCAGCAGCCCGGGACTAGCCGAGTACGAGCAGTACTTC	CASSPGLAEYEQYF
-	TRBV27	TRBJ2-1	-	TGTGCCAGCAGTTTTGGGGGGACCAACAATGAGCAGTTCTTC	CASSFGGTNNEQFF
-	TRBV10-1	TRBJ2-5	-	TGCGCCAGCAGTAAGGGAGTGTCAGGGGATGCGGGAGAGACCCAGTACTTC	CASSKGVSGDAGETQYF
TRBD2	TRBV7-3	TRBJ2-3	once	TGTGCCAGCGCACTAGCGGGGGGAGATACGCAGTATTTT	CASALAGGDTQYF
TRBD2	TRBV9	TRBJ2-7	-	TGTGCCAGCAGTGGGCAGGGAGGGTCCTACGAGCAGTACTTC	CASSGQGGSYEQYF